The clone carrying this T cell receptor (beta chain) was counted at least ten times. Its target is not known. The data stem from a study of T-cell memory formation after mild COVID-19. Study context: The two donors had largely donor-specific TCR clusters. Findings and caveats of the study: A second wave of clones peaked on day 37, and their SARS-CoV-2 specificity went unconfirmed.

The 5'RACE method, run with constant-segment primers, produced TCR alpha and TCR beta cDNA libraries (carrying sample barcodes and UMIs). Using its own MiXCR run on the 5' RACE reads, TCRdb lists one record per CDR3 protein. Here the sample spans about 320,000 distinct CDR3 sequences, approximately 15% being singletons. The V gene's germline CDR1 is SGHTA and CDR2 FQGNSA. V lost 1 base to trimming and J lost 6 bases, with 13 bases between them. This CDR3 comprises 15 residues. The sequencing input was PBMCs or a T cell subset sorted from them (not recorded which). This receptor was taken from a man aged 18 to 35 who had mild COVID-19 (a few samples of this study predate the infection). Cell type and time point are not known. The rearrangement joins TRBV7-2 to TRBJ1-5; tentative D call: TRBD1 (5 bases). The CDR3 reads CASSLVPGQGQPQHF. Here the CDR3 DNA reads TGTGCCAGCAGCTTAGTTCCAGGGCAGGGTCAGCCCCAGCATTTT.